This TCR beta chain was sequenced in a study of blood T cell repertoires in COVID-19. Germline CDR1 is MDHEN and CDR2 is SYDVKM. CDR3 length: 14 amino acids. Trimming left V 1 base short and J 6 bases short, with 13 bases between. This table comes from immunoSEQ multiplex PCR, and its TCRdb copy is limited to in-frame clones, with some not included. The data show roughly 180,000 clones, about 83% seen once. Sequenced sample: peripheral blood. This TCR came from a man aged 35 to 55 who had recovered from COVID-19. The V and J genes are TRBV28 and TRBJ2-7; D ambiguous. Here the CDR3 DNA reads TGTGCCAGCAGTTTATTGGGTCCAGGTTCCGAGCAGTACTTC. Translation: CASSLLGPGSEQYF.